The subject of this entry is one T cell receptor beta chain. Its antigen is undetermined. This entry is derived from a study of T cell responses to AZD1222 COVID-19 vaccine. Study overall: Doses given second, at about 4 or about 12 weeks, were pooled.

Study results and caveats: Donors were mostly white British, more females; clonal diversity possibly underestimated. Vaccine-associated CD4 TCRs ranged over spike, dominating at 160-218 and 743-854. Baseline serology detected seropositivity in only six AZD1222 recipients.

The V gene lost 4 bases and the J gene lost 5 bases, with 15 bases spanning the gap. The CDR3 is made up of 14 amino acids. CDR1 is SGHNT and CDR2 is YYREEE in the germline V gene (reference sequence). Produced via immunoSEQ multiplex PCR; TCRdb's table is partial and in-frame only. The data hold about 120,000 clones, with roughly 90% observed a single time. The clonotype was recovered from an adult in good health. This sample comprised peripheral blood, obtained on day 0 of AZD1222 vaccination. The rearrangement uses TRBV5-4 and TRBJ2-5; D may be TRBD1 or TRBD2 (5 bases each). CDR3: CASSLGTLYETQYF. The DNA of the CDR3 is TGTGCCAGCAGCCTCGGGACGCTTTATGAGACCCAGTACTTC.